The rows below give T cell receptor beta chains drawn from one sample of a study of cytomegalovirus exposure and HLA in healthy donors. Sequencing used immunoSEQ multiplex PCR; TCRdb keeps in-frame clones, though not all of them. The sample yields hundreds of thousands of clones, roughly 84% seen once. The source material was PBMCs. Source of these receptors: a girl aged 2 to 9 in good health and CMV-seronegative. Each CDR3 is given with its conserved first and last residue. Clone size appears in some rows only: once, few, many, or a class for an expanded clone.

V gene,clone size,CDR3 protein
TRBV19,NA,CASRPTSGRSTDTQYF
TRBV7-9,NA,CASSLSPTQETQYF
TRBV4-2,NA,CASSHTYSGANVLTF
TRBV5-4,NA,CASSLELAGASEQYF
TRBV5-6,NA,CASSLQESPYGYTF
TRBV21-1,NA,CASSKALAGNEQFF
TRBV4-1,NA,CASSQRGGDGYTF
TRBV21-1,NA,CASIAGPSYEQYF
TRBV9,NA,CASSAGLAGANEQFF
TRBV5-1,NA,CASSLGTSGYTDTQYF
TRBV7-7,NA,CASSLTGGTDTQYF
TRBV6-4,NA,CASSDSGTGSEAFF
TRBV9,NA,CASSARPGAGELFF
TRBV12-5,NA,CASARTGAEAFF
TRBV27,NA,CASSFVGMNTEAFF
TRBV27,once,CASTRTGREDGYTF
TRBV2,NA,CANTGQRAYEQFF
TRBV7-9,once,CASSLSLAGGETQYF
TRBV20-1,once,CSQGSYGYTF
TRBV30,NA,CAWTGDPDTQYF
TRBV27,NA,CASFRGYEQYF
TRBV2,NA,CASSEGPPGQGSEKLFF
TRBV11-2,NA,CASSLVLRAYEQYF
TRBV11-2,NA,CASSLDPLAGASYEQYF
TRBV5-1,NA,CASRLLQGTYNEQFF
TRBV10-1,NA,CASSVGVNSPLHF
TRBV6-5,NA,CASRKTGFSAEAFF
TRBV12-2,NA,CASRLGRTGHHGYTF
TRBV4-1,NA,CASSQDLGLRRYYGYTF
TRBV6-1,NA,CASSRDSYSNQPQHF
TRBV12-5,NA,CASGSSDRGGHQYF
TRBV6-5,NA,CASSSQGSYEQYF
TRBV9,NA,CASSGTGPFYEQYF
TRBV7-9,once,CASGGTENTEAFF
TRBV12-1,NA,CASSATGTYEQYF
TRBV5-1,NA,CASSSGKREQYF
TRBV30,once,CAWRTSGYTGELFF
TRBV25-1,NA,CASSEWTGPTEAFF
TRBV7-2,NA,CASSFPGRGETQYF
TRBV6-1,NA,CASSEALGTGKIYGYTF
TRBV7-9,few,CASRGPGQNTEAFF
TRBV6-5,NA,CVCSTGLAGSEQFF
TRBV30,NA,CAWQTGFGNTIYF
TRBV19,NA,CASSPRGGEISYGYTF
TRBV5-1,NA,CASSLVQSSSPLHF
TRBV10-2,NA,CASLRTDTQYF